This is a list of T cell receptor beta chains from one sample in a study of identical twins. TCRdb re-derived calls from the 5' RACE reads in MiXCR, one entry per CDR3 protein. This sample has about 530,000 distinct CDR3 sequences, with nearly 15% found just once. This same sample was also part of a study on yellow fever vaccine responses in identical twins.

What was sequenced was CD4+ T cells sorted from blood. Every receptor here comes from a woman aged 18-29 years in good health. The CDR3 runs from the conserved cysteine through the conserved F or W. A D gene is named only where the DNA matches it firmly. Only part of the rows carry a size: once, few, many, or a class if the clone is expanded.

>TRBV5-1|TRBD2|many|TRBJ2-1
CASSRTSGSYNEQFF
TGTGCCAGCAGTAGGACTAGCGGGAGCTACAATGAGCAGTTCTTC
>TRBV2|.|.|TRBJ2-6
CASSDQSSGANVLTF
TGTGCCAGCAGTGACCAGAGCTCTGGGGCCAACGTCCTGACTTTC
>TRBV24-1|TRBD2|few|TRBJ2-1
CATSDFPSGGAGTYNEQFF
TGTGCCACCAGTGATTTTCCTAGCGGGGGGGCCGGAACCTACAATGAGCAGTTCTTC
>TRBV28|TRBD2|few|TRBJ2-4
CATSGTSVAKNIQYF
TGTGCCACTTCCGGGACTAGCGTTGCCAAAAACATTCAGTACTTC
>TRBV20-1|TRBD2|many|TRBJ2-1
CSARGLAGGNSYNEQFF
TGCAGTGCTAGGGGACTAGCGGGAGGGAACTCCTACAATGAGCAGTTCTTC
>TRBV20-1|TRBD1|few|TRBJ2-7
CSARAGTASYEQYF
TGCAGTGCTAGAGCTGGGACAGCAAGCTACGAGCAGTACTTC
>TRBV6-5|TRBD2|.|TRBJ2-7
CASSYSMAGGPYEQYF
TGTGCCAGCAGTTACTCGATGGCGGGAGGCCCATACGAGCAGTACTTC
>TRBV12-3/TRBV12-4|TRBD2|few|TRBJ2-1
CASFKTSGTGNEQFF
TGTGCCAGCTTCAAGACTAGCGGTACGGGTAATGAGCAGTTCTTC
>TRBV5-1|.|few|TRBJ2-5
CASSLSVRETQYF
TGCGCCAGCAGCTTGTCGGTACGGGAGACCCAGTACTTC
>TRBV21-1|.|.|TRBJ2-3
CASSKARTSGPERTDTQYF
TGTGCCAGCAGCAAAGCTAGGACTAGCGGTCCTGAGCGGACAGATACGCAGTATTTT
>TRBV20-1|.|.|TRBJ2-1
CCARTSEVAAYNEQFF
TGCTGTGCTAGAACATCGGAGGTTGCCGCCTACAATGAGCAGTTCTTC
>TRBV24-1|.|few|TRBJ2-5
CATSDLSRGLETQYF
TGTGCCACCAGTGATTTGTCCAGGGGCTTGGAGACCCAGTACTTC
>TRBV5-1|TRBD1|.|TRBJ2-1
CASSLAIGQGTDEQFF
TGCGCCAGCAGCTTGGCCATTGGACAGGGAACCGATGAGCAGTTCTTC
>TRBV7-9|TRBD2|.|TRBJ2-1
CASTSSGGRSPYNEQFF
TGTGCCAGCACCTCCTCGGGGGGGCGTTCACCCTACAATGAGCAGTTCTTC
>TRBV10-3|TRBD2|few|TRBJ2-5
CAISESAGGKETQYF
TGTGCCATCAGTGAGTCTGCGGGAGGAAAAGAGACCCAGTACTTC
>TRBV5-1|.|few|TRBJ2-3
CASSLGATEGNTQYF
TGCGCCAGCAGCTTGGGTGCCACAGAGGGTAATACGCAGTATTTT
>TRBV12-3/TRBV12-4|.|few|TRBJ1-5
CASSDGTFQPQHF
TGTGCCAGCAGTGATGGGACATTTCAGCCCCAGCATTTT
>TRBV5-5|.|few|TRBJ1-1
CASSLAMGDHAEAFF
TGTGCCAGCAGCTTGGCCATGGGTGATCATGCTGAAGCTTTCTTT
>TRBV27|.|few|TRBJ2-6
CATKLNRAGANVLTF
TGTGCCACCAAACTAAACAGGGCTGGGGCCAACGTCCTGACTTTC
>TRBV20-1|TRBD2|.|TRBJ2-3
CSARVAGPPGTQYF
TGCAGTGCTAGAGTAGCGGGGCCCCCGGGGACGCAGTATTTT
>TRBV12-3/TRBV12-4|TRBD2|many|TRBJ2-1
CASSYSGGGYNEQFF
TGTGCCAGCAGTTATAGCGGGGGCGGTTACAATGAGCAGTTCTTC
>TRBV29-1|TRBD1|few|TRBJ2-6
CSVEEQGTGANVLTF
TGCAGCGTTGAGGAACAGGGGACTGGGGCCAACGTCCTGACTTTC
>TRBV20-1|.|.|TRBJ2-1
CSARDLAEQFF
TGCAGTGCTAGAGACCTAGCCGAGCAGTTCTTC
>TRBV7-6|TRBD1|.|TRBJ2-1
CASSPISGDRFNEQSF
TGTGCCAGCAGCCCTATCTCCGGGGACAGGTTTAATGAGCAGTCCTTC
>TRBV12-3/TRBV12-4|TRBD1|.|TRBJ2-1
CASTRGQGINEQFF
TGTGCCAGCACGAGGGGACAGGGGATCAATGAGCAGTTCTTC
>TRBV29-1|TRBD1|.|TRBJ2-3
CSFRDRGIATQYF
TGCAGCTTCCGGGACAGGGGCATCGCTACGCAGTATTTT
>TRBV12-3/TRBV12-4|TRBD2|.|TRBJ2-1
CASGTSGSYNEQFF
TGTGCCAGCGGTACTAGCGGATCCTACAATGAGCAGTTCTTC
>TRBV27|.|few|TRBJ1-6
CAREWAGFSPLHF
TGTGCCAGGGAGTGGGCAGGGTTCTCACCCCTCCACTTT
>TRBV4-1|TRBD1|.|TRBJ1-5
CASSRPGQGSNQPQHF
TGCGCCAGCAGCCGCCCGGGACAGGGGAGCAATCAGCCCCAGCATTTT
>TRBV25-1|.|.|TRBJ1-1
CASQGLLNTEAFF
TGTGCCAGCCAGGGCCTCTTGAACACTGAAGCTTTCTTT
>TRBV29-1|.|.|TRBJ1-1
CSVEVVGRGNTEAFF
TGCAGCGTCGAGGTTGTGGGCAGGGGGAACACTGAAGCTTTCTTT
>TRBV5-1|.|.|TRBJ2-1
CASSFIGDHEVEQFF
TGCGCCAGCAGCTTTATTGGCGATCACGAGGTTGAGCAGTTCTTC
>TRBV20-1|.|.|TRBJ2-1
CSASVGRGAGEQFF
TGCAGTGCTAGCGTAGGCCGAGGAGCTGGTGAGCAGTTCTTC